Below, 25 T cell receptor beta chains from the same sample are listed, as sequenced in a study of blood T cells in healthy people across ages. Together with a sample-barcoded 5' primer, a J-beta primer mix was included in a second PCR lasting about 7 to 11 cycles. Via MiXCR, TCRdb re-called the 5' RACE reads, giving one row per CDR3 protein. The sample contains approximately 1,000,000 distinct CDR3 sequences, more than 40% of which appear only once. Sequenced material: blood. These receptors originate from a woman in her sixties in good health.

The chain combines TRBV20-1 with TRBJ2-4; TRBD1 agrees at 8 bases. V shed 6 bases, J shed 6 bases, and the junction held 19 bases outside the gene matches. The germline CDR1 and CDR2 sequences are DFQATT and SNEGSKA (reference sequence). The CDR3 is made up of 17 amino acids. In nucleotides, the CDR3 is TGCAGTGCCATCGGACAGGGAGCGGTGTACAGTGGAAACATTCAGTACTTC. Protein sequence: CSAIGQGAVYSGNIQYF.

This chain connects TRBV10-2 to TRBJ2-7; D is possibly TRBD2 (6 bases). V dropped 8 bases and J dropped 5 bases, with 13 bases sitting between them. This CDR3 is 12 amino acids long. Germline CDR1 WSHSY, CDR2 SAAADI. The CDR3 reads CASRTGLDEQYF. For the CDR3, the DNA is TGCGCCAGCCGAACGGGACTCGACGAGCAGTACTTC.

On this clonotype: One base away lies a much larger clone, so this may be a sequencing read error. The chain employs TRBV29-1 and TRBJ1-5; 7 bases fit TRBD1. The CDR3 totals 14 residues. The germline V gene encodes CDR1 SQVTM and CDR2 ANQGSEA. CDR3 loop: CNAAPDRAGQPQHF. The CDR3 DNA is TGCAACGCCGCTCCTGACAGGGCCGGTCAGCCCCAGCATTTT.

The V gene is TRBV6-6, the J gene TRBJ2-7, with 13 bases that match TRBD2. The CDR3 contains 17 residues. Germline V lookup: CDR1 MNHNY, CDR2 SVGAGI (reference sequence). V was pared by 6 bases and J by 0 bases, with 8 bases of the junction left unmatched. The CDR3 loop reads CASRGTSGKKSSYEQYF. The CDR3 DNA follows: TGTGCCAGCAGAGGGACTAGCGGGAAAAAGAGCTCCTACGAGCAGTACTTC.

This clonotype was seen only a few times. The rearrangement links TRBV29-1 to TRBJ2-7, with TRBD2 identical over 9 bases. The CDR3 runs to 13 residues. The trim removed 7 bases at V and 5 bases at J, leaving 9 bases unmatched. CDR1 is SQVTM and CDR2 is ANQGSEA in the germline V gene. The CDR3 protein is CSGRREGQHEQYF. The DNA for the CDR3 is TGCAGCGGGAGGCGGGAGGGCCAACACGAGCAGTACTTC.

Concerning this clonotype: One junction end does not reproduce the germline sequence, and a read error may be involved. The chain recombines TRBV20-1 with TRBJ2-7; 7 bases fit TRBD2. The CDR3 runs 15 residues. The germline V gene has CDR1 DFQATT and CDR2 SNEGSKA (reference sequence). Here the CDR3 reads CSARDPGTTSYEQYF. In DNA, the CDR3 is TGCAGTGCGAGAGACCCCGGGACTACCTCCTACGAGCAGTACTTC.

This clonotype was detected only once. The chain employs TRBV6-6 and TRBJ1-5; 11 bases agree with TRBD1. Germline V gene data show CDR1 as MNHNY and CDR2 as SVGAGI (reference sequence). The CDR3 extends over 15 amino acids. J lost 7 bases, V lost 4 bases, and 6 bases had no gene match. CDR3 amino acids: CASSFAGTGGQPQHF. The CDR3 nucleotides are TGTGCCAGCAGTTTCGCCGGGACAGGGGGACAGCCCCAGCATTTT.

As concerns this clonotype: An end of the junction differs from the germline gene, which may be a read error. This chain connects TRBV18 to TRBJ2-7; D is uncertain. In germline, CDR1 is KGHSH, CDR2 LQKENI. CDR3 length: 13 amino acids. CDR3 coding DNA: TGTGCCAGCTCACTTACAGCCAACTACGTGCAGTACTTC. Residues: CASSLTANYVQYF.

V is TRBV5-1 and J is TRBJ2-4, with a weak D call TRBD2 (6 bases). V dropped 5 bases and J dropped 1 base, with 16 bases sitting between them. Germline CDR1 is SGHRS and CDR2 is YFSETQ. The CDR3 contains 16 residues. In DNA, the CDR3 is TGCGCCAGCAGGGGAGGCGGCGGTGGGGCCAAAAACATTCAGTACTTC. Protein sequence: CASRGGGGGAKNIQYF.

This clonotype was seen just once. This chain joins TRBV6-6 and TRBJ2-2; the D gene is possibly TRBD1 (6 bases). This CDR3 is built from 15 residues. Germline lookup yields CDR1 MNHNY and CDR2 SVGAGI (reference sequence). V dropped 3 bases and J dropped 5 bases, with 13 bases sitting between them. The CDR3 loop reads CASSYGQGITGELFF. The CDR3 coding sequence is TGTGCCAGCAGTTATGGGCAGGGGATTACCGGGGAGCTGTTTTTT.

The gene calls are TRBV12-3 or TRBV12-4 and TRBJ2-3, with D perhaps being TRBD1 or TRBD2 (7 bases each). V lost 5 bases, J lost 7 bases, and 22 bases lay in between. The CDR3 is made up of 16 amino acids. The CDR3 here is CASSPPGRGGGNTQYF. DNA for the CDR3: TGTGCCAGCAGTCCCCCCGGCAGGGGGGGAGGAAATACGCAGTATTTT.

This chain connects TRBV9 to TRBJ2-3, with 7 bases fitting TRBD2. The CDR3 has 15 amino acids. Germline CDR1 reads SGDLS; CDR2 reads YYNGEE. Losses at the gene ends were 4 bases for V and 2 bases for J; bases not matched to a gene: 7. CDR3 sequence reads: CASSLTSEPTDTQYF. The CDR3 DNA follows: TGTGCCAGCAGCCTTACTAGCGAACCCACAGATACGCAGTATTTT.

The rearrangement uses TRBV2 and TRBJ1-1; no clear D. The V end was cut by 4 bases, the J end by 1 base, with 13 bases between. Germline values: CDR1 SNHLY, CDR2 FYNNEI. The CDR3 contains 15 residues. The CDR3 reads CASSGGRLRNTEAFF. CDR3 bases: TGTGCCAGCAGTGGGGGTCGACTGAGGAACACTGAAGCTTTCTTT. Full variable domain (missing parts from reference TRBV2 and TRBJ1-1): EPEVTQTPSHQVTQMGQEVILRCVPISNHLYFYWYRQILGQKVEFLVSFYNNEISEKSEIFDDQFSVERPDGSNFTLKIRSTKLEDSAMYFCASSGGRLRNTEAFFGQGTRLTVV.

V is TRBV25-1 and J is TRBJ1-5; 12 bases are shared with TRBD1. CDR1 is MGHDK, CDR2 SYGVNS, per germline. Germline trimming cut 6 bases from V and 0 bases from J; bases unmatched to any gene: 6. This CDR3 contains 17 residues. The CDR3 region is CASRGQGANHSNQPQHF. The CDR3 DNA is TGTGCCAGCAGGGGACAGGGGGCAAATCATAGCAATCAGCCCCAGCATTTT.

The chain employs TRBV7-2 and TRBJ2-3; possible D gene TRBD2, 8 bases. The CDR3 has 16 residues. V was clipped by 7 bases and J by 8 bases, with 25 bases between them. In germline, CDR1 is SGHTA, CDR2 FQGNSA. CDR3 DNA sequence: TGTGCCAGCACGTCAGGGGGGGTAGCGGGGTACGGTACGCAGTATTTT. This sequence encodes CASTSGGVAGYGTQYF.

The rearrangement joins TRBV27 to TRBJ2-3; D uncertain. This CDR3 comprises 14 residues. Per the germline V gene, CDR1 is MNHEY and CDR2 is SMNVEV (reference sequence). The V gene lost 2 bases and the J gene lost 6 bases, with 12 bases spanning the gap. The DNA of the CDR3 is TGTGCCAGCAGTTTAGCCAGTCCCTGGGATACGCAGTATTTT. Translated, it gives CASSLASPWDTQYF.

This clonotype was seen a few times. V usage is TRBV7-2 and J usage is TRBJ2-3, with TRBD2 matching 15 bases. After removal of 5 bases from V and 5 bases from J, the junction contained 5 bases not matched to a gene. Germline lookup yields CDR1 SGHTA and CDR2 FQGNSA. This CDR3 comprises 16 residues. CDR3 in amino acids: CASSPRTSGRVDTQYF. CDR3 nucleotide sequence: TGTGCCAGCAGCCCACGGACTAGCGGGAGGGTAGATACGCAGTATTTT.

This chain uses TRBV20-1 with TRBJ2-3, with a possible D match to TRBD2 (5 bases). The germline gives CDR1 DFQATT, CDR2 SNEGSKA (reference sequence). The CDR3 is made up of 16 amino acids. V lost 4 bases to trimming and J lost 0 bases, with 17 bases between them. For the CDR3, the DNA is TGCAGTGCTATAACCGTAGCGTTTTCTAGCACAGATACGCAGTATTTT. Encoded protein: CSAITVAFSSTDTQYF.

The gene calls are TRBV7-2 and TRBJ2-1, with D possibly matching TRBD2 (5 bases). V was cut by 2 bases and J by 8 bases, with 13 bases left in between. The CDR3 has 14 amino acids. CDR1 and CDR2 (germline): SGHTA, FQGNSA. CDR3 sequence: CASSLRGQDYEQFF. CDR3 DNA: TGTGCCAGCAGCTTACGTGGGCAGGACTATGAGCAGTTCTTC.

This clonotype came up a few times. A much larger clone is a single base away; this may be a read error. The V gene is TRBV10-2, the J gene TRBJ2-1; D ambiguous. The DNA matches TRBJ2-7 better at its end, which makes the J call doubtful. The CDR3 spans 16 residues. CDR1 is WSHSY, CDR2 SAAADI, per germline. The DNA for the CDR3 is TGCGCCAGCAGTGAGAATGGAGCGTCCTCCTACAATGAGCAGTACTTC. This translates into CASSENGASSYNEQYF.

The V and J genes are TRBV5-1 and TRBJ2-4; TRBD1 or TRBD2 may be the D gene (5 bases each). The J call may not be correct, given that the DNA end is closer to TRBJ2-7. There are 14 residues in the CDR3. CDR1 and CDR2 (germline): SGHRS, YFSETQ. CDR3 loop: CASSLARGTGEQYF. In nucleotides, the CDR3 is TGCGCCAGCAGCTTGGCGCGAGGGACGGGCGAGCAGTACTTC.

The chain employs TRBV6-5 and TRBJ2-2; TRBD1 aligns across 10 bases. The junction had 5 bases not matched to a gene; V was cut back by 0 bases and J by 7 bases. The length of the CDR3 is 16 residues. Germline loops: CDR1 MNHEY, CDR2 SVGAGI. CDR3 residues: CASSYSMGTGDGELFF. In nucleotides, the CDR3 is TGTGCCAGCAGTTACTCAATGGGGACAGGGGACGGGGAGCTGTTTTTT.

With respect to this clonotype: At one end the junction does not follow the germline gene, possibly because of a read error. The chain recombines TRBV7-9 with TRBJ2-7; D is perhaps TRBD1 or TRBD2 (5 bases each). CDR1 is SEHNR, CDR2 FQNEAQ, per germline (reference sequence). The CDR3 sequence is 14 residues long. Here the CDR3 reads CTSSPGAESYEQYF. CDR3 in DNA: TGTACCAGCAGCCCCGGGGCTGAATCCTACGAGCAGTACTTC.

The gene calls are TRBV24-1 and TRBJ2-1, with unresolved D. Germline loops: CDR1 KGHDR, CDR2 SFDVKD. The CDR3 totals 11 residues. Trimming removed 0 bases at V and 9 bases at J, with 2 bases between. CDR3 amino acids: CATSDLAEQFF. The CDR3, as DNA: TGTGCCACCAGTGATTTGGCTGAGCAGTTCTTC.

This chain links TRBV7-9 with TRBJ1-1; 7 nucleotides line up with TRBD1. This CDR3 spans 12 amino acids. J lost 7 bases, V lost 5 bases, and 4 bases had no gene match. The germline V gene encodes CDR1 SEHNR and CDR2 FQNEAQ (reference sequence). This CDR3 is CASSPDRDEAFF. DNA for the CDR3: TGTGCCAGCAGCCCCGACAGGGATGAAGCTTTCTTT. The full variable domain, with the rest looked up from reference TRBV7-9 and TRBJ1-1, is DTGVSQNPRHKITKRGQNVTFRCDPISEHNRLYWYRQTLGQGPEFLTYFQNEAQLEKSRLLSDRFSAERPKGSFSTLEIQRTEQGDSAMYLCASSPDRDEAFFGQGTRLTVV.